This T cell receptor (beta chain) was identified in a study of blood T cells in healthy people across ages (dated by TCRdb to between 2015 and 2016). For the study in its entirety: In model experiments, template switching captured roughly one uniquely barcoded TCR beta cDNA molecule for every two T cells. The study measured age-related changes in TCR beta repertoire diversity using deep sequencing normalized with unique cDNA molecular identifiers. The donors were split into four age groups: young (average around 15 years), middle-aged (39), aged (approximately 60) and long-lived (over 80). To avoid experimental bias, donors of different ages were randomly spread across the sequencing lanes. For two donors (one aged 18 to 29 and one aged 80 or older), the study analyzed two additional independent replicas of 1 million unique cDNA reads from the same blood draw.

On this clonotype: There is no known antigen for this receptor. Base qualities are not at hand, and no much larger clone is one base apart.

Receptor libraries were prepared by 5' RACE. Sequencing was carried out with an Illumina HiSeq 2500. The second PCR ran for about 7 to 11 cycles and used a J-beta primer mix along with a sample-barcoded 5' primer. Each TCR beta cDNA molecule received a unique molecular identifier from a template-switch 5' adaptor carrying 12 random nucleotides. Each sample yielded at least 2.5 million CDR3-containing paired-end reads. All of the RNA was converted into first-strand cDNA using the Mint cDNA synthesis kit, with a TRBC-specific oligonucleotide serving as the primer. After uracil-DNA glycosylase treatment, a first 18-cycle PCR used universal primers M1SS and BC2_uni_R on all cDNA. Per the original workflow: For normalization, 1 million high-quality reads, each with a distinct molecular identifier, were randomly selected from each sample. Instead of being binned into consensus sequences, reads with shared molecular identifiers were discarded. CDR3 identification, clonotype clustering and error correction used MiTCR with a Q25 quality threshold and the strictest error-elimination algorithm. A nonparametric unseen species model using Euler transformation provided a lower-bound estimate of total TCR beta diversity. TCRdb redid the processing of the public reads, applying fastp at Q25 and MiXCR, and retained in-frame beta chains. When rows share a CDR3 protein, they turn into one entry using the most common DNA and genes. TCRdb assigned the V and J calls; the authors' analysis was not used. The sample table lists 700,000 to 1,000,000 distinct CDR3 sequences, around 43% of them with a count of one. The ten largest clonotypes hold 15% to 25% of the sample.

Broader findings and caveats from the paper: Compared with the aged group, the long-lived group had more naive CD4+ T cells, fewer expanded clones and increased TCR diversity, suggesting age selection. Donor CMV infection status was unknown, potentially confounding age-related changes in expanded clonotypes. Total diversity estimates from one million sequenced T cells were considered lower bounds and underestimates. The percentage of naive T cells measured by flow cytometry correlated strongly with observed TCR beta diversity. As age increased, observed TCR beta diversity per million T cells dropped in a roughly linear way, and a significant reduction was already evident by age 40. Since profiling was done on bulk unsorted PBMCs, naive and antigen-experienced compartments could not be conclusively compared.

The donors were roughly 40 Caucasian individuals from Russia, aged 6 to 90 years, who were systemically healthy. Ten milliliters of peripheral blood were drawn from each donor into EDTA-treated Vacutainer tubes. Ficoll-Paque density-gradient centrifugation was used to isolate PBMCs, with at least 7 million per sample. Trizol reagent was used to extract total RNA from the PBMCs, yielding at least 5.5 micrograms per sample. The percentages of naive CD45RAhigh/CD27high T cells were determined by flow cytometry on a PBMC aliquot from every donor. The CDR3 runs 14 amino acids, cysteine and phenylalanine included. CDR3 DNA only is kept here, 42 bases in frame from base 1. V sheds 1 base and J sheds 6 bases, leaving 13 bases between their ends. The germline V gene (reference sequence) sets CDR1 to SEHNR and CDR2 to FQNEAQ.

The chain couples TRBV7-9 to TRBJ2-7; confidence is insufficient to name the D gene. This TCR came from a man in his 60s in good health. The sample taken for sequencing was blood. The DNA sequence is TGTGCCAGCAGCTTAGGCGAAGCTTACTGCGAGCAGTACTTC. This gives the protein CASSLGEAYCEQYF. With all but the CDR3 taken from the reference TRBV7-9 and TRBJ2-7 genes, the full variable domain is: DTGVSQNPRHKITKRGQNVTFRCDPISEHNRLYWYRQTLGQGPEFLTYFQNEAQLEKSRLLSDRFSAERPKGSFSTLEIQRTEQGDSAMYLCASSLGEAYCEQYFGPGTRLTVT.